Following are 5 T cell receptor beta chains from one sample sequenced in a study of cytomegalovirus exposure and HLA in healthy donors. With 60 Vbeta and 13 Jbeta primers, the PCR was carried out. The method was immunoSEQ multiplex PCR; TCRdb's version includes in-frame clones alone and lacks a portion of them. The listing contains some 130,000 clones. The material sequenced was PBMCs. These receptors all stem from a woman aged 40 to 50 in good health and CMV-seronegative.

This CDR3 reads CASSVAPASVDTQYF. CDR3 nucleotides: TGTGCCAGCAGCGTGGCCCCTGCCTCTGTAGATACGCAGTATTTT. The chain combines TRBV9 with TRBJ2-3; D unresolved. The CDR3 contains 15 residues. The germline V gene encodes CDR1 SGDLS and CDR2 YYNGEE. With 2 bases removed from V and 5 bases from J, the gap between germline ends came to 15 bases.

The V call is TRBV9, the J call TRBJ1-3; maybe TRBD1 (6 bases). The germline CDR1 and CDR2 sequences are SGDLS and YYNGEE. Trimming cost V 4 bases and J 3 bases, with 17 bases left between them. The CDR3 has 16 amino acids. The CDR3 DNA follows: TGTGCCAGCAGCCCGGGGGCCCCGGGGGGTGGAAACACCATATATTTT. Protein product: CASSPGAPGGGNTIYF.

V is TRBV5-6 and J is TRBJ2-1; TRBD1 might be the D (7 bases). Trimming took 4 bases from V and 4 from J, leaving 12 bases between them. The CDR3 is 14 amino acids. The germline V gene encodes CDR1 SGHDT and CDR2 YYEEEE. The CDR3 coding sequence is TGTGCCAGCAGCCCAGGGGGGCCGTACAATGAGCAGTTCTTC. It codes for CASSPGGPYNEQFF.

The CDR3 coding sequence is TGTGCCAGCAGTGAACAGGGCCTCTATGGCTACACCTTC. Its protein is CASSEQGLYGYTF. The rearrangement joins TRBV28 to TRBJ1-2, with D perhaps TRBD1 (6 bases). The CDR3 covers 13 residues. The germline V and J ends were trimmed by 5 bases and 4 bases, with 11 bases remaining between them. Germline lookup yields CDR1 MDHEN and CDR2 SYDVKM.

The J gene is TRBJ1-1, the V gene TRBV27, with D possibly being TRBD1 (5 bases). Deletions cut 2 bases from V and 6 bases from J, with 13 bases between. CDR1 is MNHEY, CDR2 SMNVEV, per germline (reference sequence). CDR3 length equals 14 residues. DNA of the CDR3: TGTGCCAGCAGTTTAGGGTCAGGGTGGGCTGAAGCTTTCTTT. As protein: CASSLGSGWAEAFF.